These 14 T cell receptor beta chains came from one sample sequenced in a study of blood T cell repertoires in COVID-19. TCRdb keeps only in-frame clones here, not all; method: immunoSEQ multiplex PCR. The sample yields tens of thousands of clones, 90% to 95% seen once. What was sequenced was peripheral blood. Every receptor here comes from a human donor in a cohort sampled during active COVID-19.

A note on this clone: Other DNA sequences in this sample translate to the same CDR3. The CDR3 sequence is CAIKQGSTDTQYF. The CDR3 DNA is TGTGCCATCAAACAGGGCAGCACAGATACGCAGTATTTT. The chain carries TRBV10-3 and TRBJ2-3; D perhaps matches TRBD1 (6 bases). The ends were cut back, 7 bases at V and 0 bases at J, with 8 bases in the middle. Per the germline V gene, CDR1 is ENHRY and CDR2 is SYGVKD. CDR3 length: 13 amino acids.

This chain uses TRBV6-2 or TRBV6-3 with TRBJ2-5, with a tentative D call TRBD2 (7 bases). The ends were cut back, 3 bases at V and 5 bases at J, with 13 bases in the middle. Germline V gives CDR1 MNHEY, CDR2 SVGEGT. This CDR3 spans 14 amino acids. The CDR3 nucleotides are TGTGCCAGCAGTTATCGGGGGGCCCGGGAGACCCAGTACTTC. This gives the protein CASSYRGARETQYF.

The V call is TRBV14, the J call TRBJ1-2; 7 bases fit TRBD1. This CDR3 is 15 amino acids long. Trimming took 1 base from V and 0 from J; bases not matched to a gene: 2. The V gene's germline CDR1 is SGHDN and CDR2 FVKESK. CDR3 sequence: CASSQGTGSNYGYTF. The CDR3, as DNA: TGTGCCAGCAGCCAAGGGACAGGATCTAACTATGGCTACACCTTC. Using reference TRBV14 and TRBJ1-2 for the parts outside the CDR3, the full variable domain is EAGVTQFPSHSVIEKGQTVTLRCDPISGHDNLYWYRRVMGKEIKFLLHFVKESKQDESGMPNNRFLAERTGGTYSTLKVQPAELEDSGVYFCASSQGTGSNYGYTFGSGTRLTVV.

The V and J genes are TRBV19 and TRBJ2-3; TRBD2 agrees at 10 bases. This CDR3 comprises 16 residues. The germline V gene has CDR1 LNHDA and CDR2 SQIVND (reference sequence). Losses at the gene ends were 3 bases for V and 1 base for J; bases not matched to a gene: 4. CDR3 in DNA: TGTGCCAGTAGTATTCTAGCGGGAGAGGGCACAGATACGCAGTATTTT. It encodes CASSILAGEGTDTQYF.

The genes are TRBV27 and TRBJ2-1; 11 bases line up with TRBD2. The CDR3 covers 18 residues. Germline V gives CDR1 MNHEY, CDR2 SMNVEV (reference sequence). The ends lost 6 bases at V and 0 bases at J; junction bases unmatched: 10. CDR3 region: CASSSWTSGSRSYNEQFF. In DNA form, the CDR3 reads TGTGCCAGCAGCTCCTGGACTAGCGGGTCACGCTCCTACAATGAGCAGTTCTTC.

The chain couples TRBV7-9 to TRBJ2-3; TRBD1 aligns across 7 bases. V was clipped by 1 base and J by 0 bases; unmatched bases: 1. The CDR3 length is 15 residues. Per the germline V gene, CDR1 is SEHNR and CDR2 is FQNEAQ (reference sequence). The CDR3: CASSLETGSTDTQYF. The DNA of the CDR3 is TGTGCCAGCAGCTTAGAGACAGGGAGCACAGATACGCAGTATTTT.

This rearrangement joins TRBV9 to TRBJ1-4; D is possibly TRBD1 (5 bases). The CDR3 covers 18 residues. The germline CDR1 and CDR2 sequences are SGDLS and YYNGEE. V was cut by 0 bases and J by 0 bases, with 15 bases left in between. CDR3 sequence (DNA): TGTGCCAGCAGCGTAGTTCCAACAGGAAACCCAACTAATGAAAAACTGTTTTTT. This codes for CASSVVPTGNPTNEKLFF.

The chain couples TRBV19 to TRBJ1-1; 7 nucleotides match TRBD1. Germline CDR1 and CDR2: LNHDA and SQIVND (reference sequence). J lost 6 bases, V lost 7 bases, and 11 bases had no gene match. This CDR3 region has 14 residues. The DNA for the CDR3 is TGTGCCAGTACTCCCGGGACAGCGAGCGCTGAAGCTTTCTTT. Translation: CASTPGTASAEAFF.

V and J are TRBV27 and TRBJ1-5, with D perhaps TRBD1 (6 bases). Trimming took 7 bases from V and 7 from J, leaving 17 bases between them. The CDR3 runs to 14 residues. Germline V gives CDR1 MNHEY, CDR2 SMNVEV (reference sequence). CDR3 residues: CASTPRGGWQPQHF. The CDR3 DNA reads as TGTGCCAGCACCCCCCGGGGGGGCTGGCAGCCCCAGCATTTT.

The chain combines TRBV30 with TRBJ1-4; D is undetermined. Trimming pared 2 bases from V and 2 bases from J, leaving 9 bases between. Germline CDR1 is GTSNPN and CDR2 is SVGIG (reference sequence). The CDR3 covers 14 residues. CDR3 region: CAWSPGFTNEKLFF. As DNA, the CDR3 is TGTGCCTGGAGTCCGGGGTTTACTAATGAAAAACTGTTTTTT.

This chain connects TRBV28 to TRBJ2-7, with 9 bases matching TRBD1. Germline V gene sequence: CDR1 MDHEN, CDR2 SYDVKM. CDR3 length: 14 residues. The junction had 6 bases not matched to a gene; V was cut back by 5 bases and J by 4 bases. CDR3: CASSAQGAGYEQYF. The CDR3 nucleotides read TGTGCCAGCAGTGCACAGGGGGCAGGGTACGAGCAGTACTTC.

V usage is TRBV7-9 and J usage is TRBJ1-1, with TRBD1 matching 7 bases. With V trimmed by 3 bases and J by 1 base, 5 bases remained unmatched. Looked up from germline, CDR1 is SEHNR and CDR2 is FQNEAQ (reference sequence). The CDR3 totals 15 residues. CDR3 residues: CASSFRQGTNTEAFF. The CDR3, as DNA: TGTGCCAGCAGCTTCCGACAGGGTACGAACACTGAAGCTTTCTTT. Based on the CDR3 plus reference TRBV7-9 and TRBJ1-1, the full variable domain is DTGVSQNPRHKITKRGQNVTFRCDPISEHNRLYWYRQTLGQGPEFLTYFQNEAQLEKSRLLSDRFSAERPKGSFSTLEIQRTEQGDSAMYLCASSFRQGTNTEAFFGQGTRLTVV.

This chain joins TRBV6-5 and TRBJ1-1; 7 positions agree with TRBD1. Germline V gene sequence: CDR1 MNHEY, CDR2 SVGAGI. Trimming took 3 bases from V and 9 from J; bases not matched to a gene: 13. The CDR3 spans 15 residues. In DNA, the CDR3 is TGTGCCAGCAGTTATTCACCTACAGGGGCAGTCAAAGCTTTCTTT. As protein: CASSYSPTGAVKAFF.

The chain employs TRBV5-5 and TRBJ2-3, with 7 bases identical to TRBD1. The CDR3 covers 15 residues. The germline gives CDR1 SGHKS, CDR2 YYEKEE (reference sequence). V shed 2 bases and J 6 bases; nucleotides not matched to a gene: 9. The CDR3, as DNA: TGTGCCAGCAGCTTTTCCTTACAGGGGTGGGATACGCAGTATTTT. It translates to CASSFSLQGWDTQYF.